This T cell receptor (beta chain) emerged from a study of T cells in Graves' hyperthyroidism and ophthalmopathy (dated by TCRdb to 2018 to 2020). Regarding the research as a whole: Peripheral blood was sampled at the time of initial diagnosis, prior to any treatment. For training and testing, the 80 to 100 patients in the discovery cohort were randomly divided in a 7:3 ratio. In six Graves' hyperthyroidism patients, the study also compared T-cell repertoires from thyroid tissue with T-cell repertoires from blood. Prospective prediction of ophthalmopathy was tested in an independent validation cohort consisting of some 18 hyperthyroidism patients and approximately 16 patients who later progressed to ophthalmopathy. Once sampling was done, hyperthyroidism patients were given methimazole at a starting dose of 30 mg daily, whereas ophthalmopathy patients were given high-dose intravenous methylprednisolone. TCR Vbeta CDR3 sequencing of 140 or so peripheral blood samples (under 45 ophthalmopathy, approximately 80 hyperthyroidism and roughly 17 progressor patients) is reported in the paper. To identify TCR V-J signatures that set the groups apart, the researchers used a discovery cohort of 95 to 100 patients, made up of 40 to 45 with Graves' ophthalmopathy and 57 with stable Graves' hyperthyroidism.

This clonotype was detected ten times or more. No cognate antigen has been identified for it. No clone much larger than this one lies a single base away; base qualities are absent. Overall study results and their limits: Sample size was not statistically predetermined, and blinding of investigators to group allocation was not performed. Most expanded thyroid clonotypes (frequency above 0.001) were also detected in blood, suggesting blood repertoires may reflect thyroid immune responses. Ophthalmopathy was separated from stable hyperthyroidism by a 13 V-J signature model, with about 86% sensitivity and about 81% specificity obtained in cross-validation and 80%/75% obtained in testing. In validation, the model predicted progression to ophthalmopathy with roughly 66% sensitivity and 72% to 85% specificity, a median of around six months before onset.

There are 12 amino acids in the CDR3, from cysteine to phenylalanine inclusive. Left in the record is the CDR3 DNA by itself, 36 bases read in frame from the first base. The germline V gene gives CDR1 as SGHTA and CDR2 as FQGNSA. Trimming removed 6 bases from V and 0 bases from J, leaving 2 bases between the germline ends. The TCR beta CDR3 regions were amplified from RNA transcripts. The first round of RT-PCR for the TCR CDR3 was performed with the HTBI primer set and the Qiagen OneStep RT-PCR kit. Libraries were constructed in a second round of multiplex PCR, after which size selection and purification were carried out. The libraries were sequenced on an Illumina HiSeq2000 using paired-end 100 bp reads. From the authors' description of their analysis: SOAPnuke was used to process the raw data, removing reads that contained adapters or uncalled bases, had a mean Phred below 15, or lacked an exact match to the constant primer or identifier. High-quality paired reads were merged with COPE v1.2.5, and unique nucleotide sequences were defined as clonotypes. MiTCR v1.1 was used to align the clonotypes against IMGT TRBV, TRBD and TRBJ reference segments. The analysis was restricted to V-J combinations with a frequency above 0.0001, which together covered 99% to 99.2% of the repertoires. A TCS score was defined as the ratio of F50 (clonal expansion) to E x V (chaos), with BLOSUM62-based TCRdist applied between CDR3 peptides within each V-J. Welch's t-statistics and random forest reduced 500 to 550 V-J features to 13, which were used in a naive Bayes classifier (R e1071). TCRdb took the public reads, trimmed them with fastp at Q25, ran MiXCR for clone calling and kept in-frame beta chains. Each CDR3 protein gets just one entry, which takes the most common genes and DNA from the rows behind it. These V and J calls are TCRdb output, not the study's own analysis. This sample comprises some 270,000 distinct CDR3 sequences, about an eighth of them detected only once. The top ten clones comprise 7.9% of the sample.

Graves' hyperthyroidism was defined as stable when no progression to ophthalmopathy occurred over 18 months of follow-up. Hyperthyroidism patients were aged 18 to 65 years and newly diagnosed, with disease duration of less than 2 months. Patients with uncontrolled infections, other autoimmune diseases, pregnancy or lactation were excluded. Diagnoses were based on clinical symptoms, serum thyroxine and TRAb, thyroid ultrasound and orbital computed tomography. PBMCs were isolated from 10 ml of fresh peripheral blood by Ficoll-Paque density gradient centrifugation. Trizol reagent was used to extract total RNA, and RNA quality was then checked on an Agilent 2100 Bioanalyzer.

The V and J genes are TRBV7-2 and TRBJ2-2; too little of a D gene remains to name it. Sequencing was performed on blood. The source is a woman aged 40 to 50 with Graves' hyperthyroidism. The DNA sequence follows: TGTGCCAGCAGTTCGAACACCGGGGAGCTGTTTTTT. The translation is CASSSNTGELFF.